The T cell receptor (beta chain) under discussion was sequenced for a study of blood T cells in healthy people across ages. The second PCR ran about 6 to 12 cycles with a sample-barcoded 5' primer and J-beta primers. TCRdb independently ran MiXCR on the 5' RACE reads; one entry per CDR3 protein. Of about 780,000 distinct CDR3 sequences listed, roughly 25% are singletons. Germline CDR1 is SEHNR and CDR2 is FQNEAQ (reference sequence). CDR3 length equals 15 residues. The V and J ends lost 6 bases and 8 bases respectively, with 22 bases between them. These data are also associated with another study on T cells of mothers and their children.

Sequencing used blood. The TCR comes from a boy aged 10-17 years in good health. The chain couples TRBV7-9 to TRBJ1-2, with D possibly being TRBD1 (6 bases). The CDR3 coding sequence is TGTGCCAGCAGAGATGGAGAGACAGGTGTTAGAGGCTACACCTTC. Protein product: CASRDGETGVRGYTF.